The subject of this entry is one T cell receptor beta chain. Its target is not known. In the source study's methods: Published virus-specific TCRB sequences found rare matches among patient CD8+ clones larger than 1%. Data came from immunoSEQ multiplex PCR; TCRdb stores just in-frame clones and leaves some out. V and J calls and clone size come straight from that table; D and trimming were deduced from the DNA. The data show roughly 32,000 clones, approximately 78% seen once. This sample stems from a study of somatic mutations in cytotoxic T cells in rheumatoid arthritis. Study-wide context: In some cases, T-cell populations stained with V beta antibodies were flow-sorted at nearly 100% purity, and these included V beta1+ cells sequenced for TCRB.

Study-level findings and limits: For about an eighth of the 65 patients, a single CD8+ clone accounted for more than 20% of CD8+ cells. Increasing age coincided with elevated CD8+ clonality among rheumatoid arthritis patients, though not among healthy controls.

The length of the CDR3 is 15 residues. In germline, CDR1 is MDHEN, CDR2 SYDVKM. Trimming shortened V by 4 bases and J by 9 bases, and 21 bases separated the two germline ends. The specimen sequenced was CD8+ T cells sorted from blood. V usage is TRBV28 and J usage is TRBJ1-1; D call uncertain. The origin of this receptor is an adult with rheumatoid arthritis. The CDR3 region is CASSSPPQSPGKAFF. CDR3 in DNA: TGTGCCAGCAGTTCTCCTCCTCAGAGTCCGGGTAAAGCTTTCTTT.